The rows below give T cell receptor beta chains drawn from one sample of a study of blood T cell repertoires in COVID-19. The protocol was immunoSEQ multiplex PCR, while the TCRdb copy is restricted to in-frame clones and leaves out a portion. Of 270,000 or so clones listed, just under 90% are singletons. Material: PBMCs or T cells enriched from blood (not recorded which). These receptors all stem from a woman aged 25-40 years with acute COVID-19. The CDR3 runs from the conserved cysteine through the conserved F or W. The order of the fields is J gene, V gene, CDR3 protein.

j_call: TRBJ2-1; v_call: TRBV5-3; cdr3_aa: CARSPLYGGYNEQFF
j_call: TRBJ2-3; v_call: TRBV7-2; cdr3_aa: CASSLAVVMVQGTDTQYF
j_call: TRBJ2-7; v_call: TRBV4-1; cdr3_aa: CASSQDLAYEQYF
j_call: TRBJ2-1; v_call: TRBV27; cdr3_aa: CASSWGQGAYNEQFF
j_call: TRBJ2-7; v_call: TRBV7-6; cdr3_aa: CASSLAGAEQYF
j_call: TRBJ1-5; v_call: TRBV18; cdr3_aa: CASSPGQGGNQPQHF
j_call: TRBJ2-7; v_call: TRBV13; cdr3_aa: CASSLGALAGGTGYEQYF
j_call: TRBJ2-1; v_call: TRBV12-3/TRBV12-4; cdr3_aa: CASSPQLPNEQFF
j_call: TRBJ2-1; v_call: TRBV15; cdr3_aa: CATSLETSGRLDEQFF
j_call: TRBJ1-6; v_call: TRBV7-9; cdr3_aa: CASSRVDSGNSPLHF
j_call: TRBJ1-5; v_call: TRBV5-5; cdr3_aa: CASSSPGQGVSQPQHF
j_call: TRBJ2-1; v_call: TRBV18; cdr3_aa: CASSPPGLAGGPGSSNEQFF
j_call: TRBJ1-1; v_call: TRBV14; cdr3_aa: CASSQAVEGGQAFF
j_call: TRBJ1-4; v_call: TRBV2; cdr3_aa: CASHLTGGWTNEKLFF
j_call: TRBJ2-7; v_call: TRBV27; cdr3_aa: CASSPDRAHEQYF
j_call: TRBJ2-7; v_call: TRBV5-8; cdr3_aa: CASSLSGYEQYF
j_call: TRBJ1-1; v_call: TRBV7-9; cdr3_aa: CASSSRGGEAFF
j_call: TRBJ2-3; v_call: TRBV6-5; cdr3_aa: CASTRQGLDTQYF
j_call: TRBJ2-3; v_call: TRBV7-8; cdr3_aa: CASSSLSTDTQYF
j_call: TRBJ2-1; v_call: TRBV6-6; cdr3_aa: CASSYDPGTRYNEQFF
j_call: TRBJ1-5; v_call: TRBV18; cdr3_aa: CASSPASNQPQHF
j_call: TRBJ1-1; v_call: TRBV29-1; cdr3_aa: CSVLRTLNTEAFF
j_call: TRBJ2-3; v_call: TRBV28; cdr3_aa: CASSPGTSGRAAVDTQYF
j_call: TRBJ1-1; v_call: TRBV15; cdr3_aa: CATSRGQASNTEAFF
j_call: TRBJ2-1; v_call: TRBV27; cdr3_aa: CASSPDSTNEQFF
j_call: TRBJ2-7; v_call: TRBV30; cdr3_aa: CAAWSTTSGGLYEQYF
j_call: TRBJ2-2; v_call: TRBV2; cdr3_aa: CASGTGNTGELFF
j_call: TRBJ1-1; v_call: TRBV24-1; cdr3_aa: CATSETANTEAFF